A single sample gave rise to the 7 T cell receptor beta chains below, sequenced in a study of T-cell memory formation after mild COVID-19 (dated by TCRdb to 2020 to 2023). Library generation was performed with 5' RACE. The instrument given in TCRdb is Illumina NovaSeq 6000. The public reads were run again by TCRdb, first through fastp at Q25 and then through MiXCR, and only productive beta chains were kept. Here each entry gathers all rows of one CDR3 protein and keeps the most common genes and DNA. The sample table holds about 110,000 distinct CDR3 sequences, of which over 15% were seen once. Jointly, the top ten make up roughly 6% of the sample. Sequencing was done on a sample of PBMCs or a T cell subset sorted from them (not recorded which). The receptor set was obtained from a man aged 18-30 years who had mild COVID-19 (a few samples of this study predate the infection). The sample titles of this study are shuffled in the database, so cell type and time point are left out; the donor was told from shared clones.

Concerning this clonotype: Relative to the germline gene, one junction end is altered; a read error may explain this. The chain links TRBV5-1 to TRBJ2-5, with TRBD2 matching over 9 bases. Germline CDR1 and CDR2: SGHRS and YFSETQ. The length of the CDR3 is 17 residues. The CDR3 coding sequence is TGCGCCAGCAGCCGAGACCCGAGAGCGGGGGGACAAGAGACCCATTACTTC. Encoded protein: CASSRDPRAGGQETHYF.

This clonotype was counted only a few times. The chain combines TRBV5-1 with TRBJ2-3; D may be TRBD1 (5 bases). The CDR3 is 15 residues long. The germline CDR1 and CDR2 sequences are SGHRS and YFSETQ. Trimming shortened V by 0 bases and J by 4 bases, and 12 bases separated the two germline ends. In nucleotides, the CDR3 is TGCGCCAGCAGCTTGGCCCGTGGGGCGGCAGATACGCAGTATTTT. Translated, it gives CASSLARGAADTQYF.

The chain is built from TRBV3-1 and TRBJ2-7, with TRBD1 identical over 11 bases. This CDR3 comprises 15 residues. The germline V gene has CDR1 LGHDT and CDR2 YNNKEL (reference sequence). Germline trimming cut 5 bases from V and 5 bases from J; bases unmatched to any gene: 8. CDR3 nucleotide sequence: TGTGCCAGCAGCTCAGGGACAGGGGGGGTCCACGAGCAGTACTTC. The encoded protein is CASSSGTGGVHEQYF.

The chain uses TRBV28 and TRBJ2-6; D not certain. In germline, CDR1 is MDHEN, CDR2 SYDVKM. V was cut by 5 bases and J by 4 bases, with 18 bases left in between. CDR3 length equals 17 residues. CDR3 sequence (DNA): TGTGCCAGCAGTCCGCCCGGGCAGCGAACCGGGGCCAACGTCCTGACTTTC. It translates to CASSPPGQRTGANVLTF.

V is TRBV7-2 and J is TRBJ1-1, with D tentatively TRBD1 (6 bases). V was clipped by 5 bases and J by 1 base, with 14 bases between them. CDR3 length: 15 residues. Germline V gives CDR1 SGHTA, CDR2 FQGNSA. The CDR3 nucleotides read TGTGCCAGCAGCCTAAAACAGGGCAGGAACACTGAAGCTTTCTTT. This codes for CASSLKQGRNTEAFF.

V gene TRBV5-1 combines with J gene TRBJ2-3; 12 bases agree with TRBD2. The CDR3 totals 15 residues. Germline V gene sequence: CDR1 SGHRS, CDR2 YFSETQ. J gave up 5 bases and V 7 bases, and 8 bases lay outside the gene matches. The CDR3 spells CASRRTSGVVDTQYF. The CDR3 DNA sequence: TGCGCCAGCCGCCGGACTAGCGGGGTTGTAGATACGCAGTATTTT.

This clonotype was detected a few times. J is TRBJ2-3 and V is TRBV7-3, with D unresolved. Germline V gene lookup returns CDR1 SGHTA and CDR2 FQGTGA. V gave up 5 bases and J gave up 0 bases, with 9 bases separating them. CDR3 size: 14 residues. CDR3 region: CASSAFTSTDTQYF. The CDR3 DNA sequence: TGTGCCAGCAGCGCTTTTACTAGCACAGATACGCAGTATTTT. Full variable domain (outside the CDR3, taken from reference TRBV7-3 and TRBJ2-3): GAGVSQTPSNKVTEKGKYVELRCDPISGHTALYWYRQSLGQGPEFLIYFQGTGAADDSGLPNDRFFAVRPEGSVSTLKIQRTERGDSAVYLCASSAFTSTDTQYFGPGTRLTVL.